The next 20 T cell receptor beta chains were all read from a single sample in a study of blood T cell repertoires in COVID-19 (TCRdb year 2020). The library came from the immunoSEQ multiplex PCR assay. TCRdb took over this immuneACCESS table, retaining in-frame rearrangements with V and J assigned. Such tables are incomplete; in checked studies, under half of the missing clones stem from an unresolved V gene, and the remainder is unexplained. Recorded for this sample are about 180,000 clones; approximately 83% of them occurred a single time. The ten top clones hold over 1.5% of the sample. The sample comprised peripheral blood. All receptors derive from a human donor in a cohort sampled during active COVID-19.

Notes on this clone: In the same sample, other DNA sequences code for this CDR3. V is TRBV6-5 and J is TRBJ1-5; no firm D call. The V gene lost 5 bases and the J gene lost 2 bases, with 4 bases spanning the gap. The CDR3 is 12 residues long. The V gene's germline CDR1 is MNHEY and CDR2 SVGAGI. The CDR3 region is CASSQGNQPQHF. CDR3 nucleotides: TGTGCCAGCAGTCAGGGCAATCAGCCCCAGCATTTT.

V usage is TRBV27 and J usage is TRBJ1-2, with a possible D match to TRBD1 (5 bases). The CDR3 totals 12 residues. Deletions cut 2 bases from V and 7 bases from J, with 8 bases between. CDR1 and CDR2 (germline): MNHEY, SMNVEV (reference sequence). CDR3 coding DNA: TGTGCCAGCAGTTTACAGGGAGGTGGCTACACCTTC. This codes for CASSLQGGGYTF.

This chain uses TRBV7-2 with TRBJ2-1; D is ambiguous. CDR1 and CDR2 (germline): SGHTA, FQGNSA. V was clipped by 1 base and J by 9 bases, with 7 bases between them. This CDR3 region has 12 residues. The CDR3 sequence is CASSLETGEQFF. In DNA form, the CDR3 reads TGTGCCAGCAGCTTAGAGACGGGTGAGCAGTTCTTC.

The rearrangement joins TRBV19 to TRBJ1-2; 11 bases are shared with TRBD1. CDR3 size: 15 residues. The V segment lost 7 bases and the J segment 5 bases; nucleotides outside the gene matches: 9. Germline lookup yields CDR1 LNHDA and CDR2 SQIVND (reference sequence). This CDR3 reads CASTPWGQGVYGYTF. CDR3 DNA: TGTGCCAGTACCCCCTGGGGACAGGGGGTATATGGCTACACCTTC.

This clone was counted a single time. This chain links TRBV28 with TRBJ2-4, with 7 bases aligning to TRBD2. Germline CDR1 is MDHEN and CDR2 is SYDVKM. The J segment lost 4 bases and the V segment lost 6 bases, leaving 6 bases of the junction unmatched. The CDR3 is made up of 14 amino acids. The CDR3 here is CASRPGGIKNIQYF. The CDR3 DNA follows: TGTGCCAGCAGACCGGGAGGAATAAAAAACATTCAGTACTTC. Using reference TRBV28 and TRBJ2-4 for the parts outside the CDR3, the full variable domain is DVKVTQSSRYLVKRTGEKVFLECVQDMDHENMFWYRQDPGLGLRLIYFSYDVKMKEKGDIPEGYSVSREKKERFSLILESASTNQTSMYLCASRPGGIKNIQYFGAGTRLSVL.

The V call is TRBV9, the J call TRBJ1-1; no definite D call. Trimming took 4 bases from V and 4 from J, leaving 17 bases between them. Germline V gene sequence: CDR1 SGDLS, CDR2 YYNGEE. The CDR3 contains 15 residues. Here the CDR3 DNA reads TGTGCCAGCAGCCCGCGGACGGGGTCCTTCACTGAAGCTTTCTTT. It specifies CASSPRTGSFTEAFF.

This chain links TRBV6-5 with TRBJ2-7, with 11 bases lining up with TRBD1. Germline V gene sequence: CDR1 MNHEY, CDR2 SVGAGI. This CDR3 region has 14 residues. V was pared by 5 bases and J by 4 bases, with 4 bases of the junction left unmatched. The CDR3 loop is CASSPDRGQYEQYF. The DNA of the CDR3 is TGTGCCAGCAGTCCGGACAGGGGGCAATACGAGCAGTACTTC.

V and J are TRBV7-3 and TRBJ1-6; D remains ambiguous. The CDR3 consists of 15 residues. In germline, CDR1 is SGHTA, CDR2 FQGTGA. Trimming shortened V by 6 bases and J by 14 bases, and 23 bases separated the two germline ends. CDR3 sequence reads: CASSQYSGRSGALHF. The CDR3 nucleotides are TGTGCCAGCAGTCAATACAGCGGCCGGAGTGGGGCCCTCCACTTT.

V and J are TRBV5-4 and TRBJ2-7; 7 bases match TRBD1. The ends lost 6 bases at V and 0 bases at J; junction bases unmatched: 9. CDR1 and CDR2 from the germline V gene are SGHNT and YYREEE (reference sequence). The CDR3 sequence is 15 residues long. The CDR3 region is CASTRTGRFSYEQYF. The CDR3 coding sequence is TGTGCCAGCACGAGGACAGGTCGCTTCTCCTACGAGCAGTACTTC.

Regarding this clone: Germline and junction disagree at one end, which may indicate a read error. The J gene is TRBJ2-7, the V gene TRBV6-5; possibly TRBD1 or TRBD2 for D (6 bases each). The CDR3 contains 14 residues. Looked up from germline, CDR1 is MNHEY and CDR2 is SVGAGI. The CDR3 spells CAGRGGGVSYEQYF. CDR3 coding DNA: TGTGCCGGCAGGGGAGGCGGGGTCTCCTACGAGCAGTACTTC.

The gene calls are TRBV18 and TRBJ1-1, with D possibly TRBD1 on 5 matching bases. Germline assignment: CDR1 KGHSH and CDR2 LQKENI. Trimming cost V 8 bases and J 9 bases, with 19 bases left between them. This CDR3 is 13 amino acids long. For the CDR3, the DNA is TGTGCCAGCACTGGTGAGGTCCGACAGAAAGCTTTCTTT. This gives the protein CASTGEVRQKAFF.

This chain uses TRBV19 with TRBJ1-2, with D perhaps matching TRBD1 (5 bases). The CDR3 sequence is 14 residues long. Per germline, CDR1 LNHDA and CDR2 SQIVND (reference sequence). The V gene lost 9 bases and the J gene lost 4 bases, with 18 bases spanning the gap. DNA of the CDR3: TGTGCCAGCTCCGGCTCCAGGGATTCCTATGGCTACACCTTC. This encodes CASSGSRDSYGYTF.

The chain joins TRBV10-3 to TRBJ1-5; tentatively, D is TRBD1 (6 bases). CDR1 ENHRY and CDR2 SYGVKD come from the germline V gene. The V gene lost 4 bases and the J gene lost 5 bases, with 12 bases spanning the gap. The length of the CDR3 is 14 residues. The CDR3 nucleotides are TGTGCCATCAGTGGGGGGACAATGGATCAGCCCCAGCATTTT. It yields the protein CAISGGTMDQPQHF.

This clone appeared a single time. The chain is built from TRBV5-4 and TRBJ2-2, with D hard to call. Trimming cost V 4 bases and J 0 bases, with 10 bases left between them. The CDR3 is made up of 15 amino acids. Germline V gene data show CDR1 as SGHNT and CDR2 as YYREEE (reference sequence). DNA for the CDR3: TGTGCCAGCAGCACCGGAGCAGCGAACACCGGGGAGCTGTTTTTT. Translating gives CASSTGAANTGELFF.

This clone was seen only once. Additional DNA sequences in this sample encode the identical CDR3. V gene TRBV27 combines with J gene TRBJ1-5; tentatively, D is TRBD1 (5 bases). CDR3 length: 15 residues. Germline-derived CDR1 and CDR2 are MNHEY and SMNVEV (reference sequence). The ends were cut back, 6 bases at V and 0 bases at J, with 12 bases in the middle. The DNA for the CDR3 is TGTGCCAGCAGCGTCGACAGTTATAGCAATCAGCCCCAGCATTTT. It yields the protein CASSVDSYSNQPQHF.

This rearrangement joins TRBV7-2 to TRBJ1-1; the match to TRBD1 covers 8 bases. J gave up 2 bases and V 5 bases, and 4 bases lay outside the gene matches. CDR3 length: 14 amino acids. CDR1 is SGHTA, CDR2 FQGNSA, per germline. The CDR3 is CASSPDRGNTEAFF. CDR3 DNA sequence: TGTGCCAGCAGCCCAGACAGGGGAAACACTGAAGCTTTCTTT.

This chain links TRBV6-5 with TRBJ2-1; D is undetermined. The germline CDR1 and CDR2 sequences are MNHEY and SVGAGI. This CDR3 contains 15 residues. Trimming cost V 4 bases and J 1 base, with 11 bases left between them. DNA of the CDR3: TGTGCCAGCAGTTTCACAGCCTTGTCCTACAATGAGCAGTTCTTC. It translates to CASSFTALSYNEQFF.

The rearrangement uses TRBV7-3 and TRBJ1-1; no reliable D call. Trimming pared 3 bases from V and 0 bases from J, leaving 5 bases between. The V gene's germline CDR1 is SGHTA and CDR2 FQGTGA. This CDR3 comprises 13 residues. The CDR3 region is CASSLELNTEAFF. In DNA, the CDR3 is TGTGCCAGCAGCTTGGAGCTGAACACTGAAGCTTTCTTT. The entire variable domain, with the rest obtained from reference TRBV7-3 and TRBJ1-1, is as follows: GAGVSQTPSNKVTEKGKYVELRCDPISGHTALYWYRQSLGQGPEFLIYFQGTGAADDSGLPNDRFFAVRPEGSVSTLKIQRTERGDSAVYLCASSLELNTEAFFGQGTRLTVV.

The rearrangement links TRBV19 to TRBJ2-7; tentative D call: TRBD1 (6 bases). Trimming removed 11 bases from V and 2 bases from J, with 19 bases in between. Per germline, CDR1 LNHDA and CDR2 SQIVND (reference sequence). This CDR3 is 14 amino acids long. The DNA for the CDR3 is TGTGCCTCCTCAGGGACACTCGGGACCTACGAGCAGTACTTC. Amino acid sequence: CASSGTLGTYEQYF. Combining the CDR3 with reference TRBV19 and TRBJ2-7 gives the whole variable domain DGGITQSPKYLFRKEGQNVTLSCEQNLNHDAMYWYRQDPGQGLRLIYYSQIVNDFQKGDIAEGYSVSREKKESFPLTVTSAQKNPTAFYLCASSGTLGTYEQYFGPGTRLTVT.

CDR3 sequence: CASSLTRETQYF. CDR3 nucleotides: TGTGCCAGCAGCCTAACGAGGGAGACCCAGTACTTC. V is TRBV6-2 or TRBV6-3 and J is TRBJ2-5; unclear D gene. Trimming removed 6 bases from V and 5 bases from J, with 10 bases in between. The germline gives CDR1 MNHEY, CDR2 SVGEGT. The CDR3 contains 12 residues.